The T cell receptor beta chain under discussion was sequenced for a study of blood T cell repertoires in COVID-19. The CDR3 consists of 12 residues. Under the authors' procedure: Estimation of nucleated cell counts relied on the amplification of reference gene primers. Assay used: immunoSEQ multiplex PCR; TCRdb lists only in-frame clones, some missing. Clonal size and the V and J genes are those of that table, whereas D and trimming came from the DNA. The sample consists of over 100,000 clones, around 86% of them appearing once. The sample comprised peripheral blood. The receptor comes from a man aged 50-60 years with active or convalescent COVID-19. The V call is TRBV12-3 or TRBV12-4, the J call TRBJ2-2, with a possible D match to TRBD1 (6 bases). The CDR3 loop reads CATGTNTGELFF. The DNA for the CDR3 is TGTGCGACCGGGACAAACACCGGGGAGCTGTTTTTT.